The entry below describes one TCR beta chain. No antigen is known for it. Germline V CDR1 and CDR2: SEHNR, FQNEAQ (reference sequence). V lost 5 bases to trimming and J lost 4 bases; unmatched junction nucleotides: 8. The CDR3 sequence is 17 residues long. The data derive from a study of cytomegalovirus exposure and HLA in healthy donors. Study-wide results and caveats: In a later analysis, a missense DCLRE1C variant was linked to TCR beta V- and J-gene trimming. It emerged from a later analysis that several of the most significant clusters appeared to be linked to common viral pathogens.

Primers: 60 Vbeta forward and 13 Jbeta reverse. Only in-frame clones appear in the TCRdb table, and some are missing; sequencing was by immunoSEQ multiplex PCR. The repertoire has 100,000 to 150,000 clones, around three quarters of them found once; the top ten carry around 3.5%. The chain employs TRBV7-9 and TRBJ2-7, with 16 bases matching TRBD2. The receptor was isolated from a man younger than 45 in good health and CMV-seronegative. Sequencing was carried out using PBMCs. The DNA of the CDR3 is TGTGCCAGCAGCAAGGGACTAGCGGGAGGGCCGGGATACGAGCAGTACTTC. Residues: CASSKGLAGGPGYEQYF.